The rows below give T cell receptor beta chains drawn from one sample of a study of T cell changes during pregnancy in multiple sclerosis. Measured with immunoSEQ multiplex PCR; TCRdb has only the in-frame clones, and not every one. The sample yields roughly 67,000 clones, more than 85% seen once. The sequencing used peripheral blood, collected in the second trimester of pregnancy. These receptors originate from a female donor with multiple sclerosis, enrolled in a pregnancy study. CDR3s include the opening cysteine and the closing phenylalanine or tryptophan. D genes are given only for firm matches. A clone size is listed for some rows: how often the clone was seen (once, few, many), or a class if it is expanded.

TRBD2	TRBJ2-7	TRBV7-9	once	CASSLGAGRSSYEQYF	TGTGCCAGCAGCTTAGGCGCCGGGAGGAGCTCCTACGAGCAGTACTTC
TRBD2	TRBJ2-5	TRBV19	-	CASSIMAAGQETQYF	TGTGCCAGTAGTATAATGGCAGCGGGGCAAGAGACCCAGTACTTC
TRBD1	TRBJ1-1	TRBV6-1	-	CASSERTGYTMNTEAFF	TGTGCCAGCAGTGAAAGGACAGGGTACACCATGAACACTGAAGCTTTCTTT
-	TRBJ2-4	TRBV10-1	once	CASSDRGGNIQYF	TGCGCCAGCAGTGATAGGGGAGGAAACATTCAGTACTTC
-	TRBJ2-5	TRBV20-1	-	CSARGAETQYF	TGCAGTGCACGGGGGGCAGAGACCCAGTACTTC
-	TRBJ2-3	TRBV20-1	-	CSATLVNTQYF	TGCAGTGCTACCCTAGTTAATACGCAGTATTTT
-	TRBJ2-1	TRBV7-6	-	CASSQDLSSYNEQFF	TGTGCCAGCAGCCAAGATCTTAGCTCCTACAATGAGCAGTTCTTC
TRBD1	TRBJ2-1	TRBV5-1	-	CASRPDRGKSNEQFF	TGCGCCAGCAGACCGGACAGGGGGAAGAGCAATGAGCAGTTCTTC
TRBD1	TRBJ1-1	TRBV7-9	-	CASSFSQGVTAFF	TGTGCCAGCAGCTTTAGCCAGGGGGTGACTGCTTTCTTT
TRBD2	TRBJ2-2	TRBV7-2	-	CASSWLAGDTGELFF	TGTGCCAGCAGCTGGCTAGCGGGGGACACCGGGGAGCTGTTTTTT
-	TRBJ2-1	TRBV25-1	-	CASSEYLGVSEQFF	TGTGCCAGCAGTGAATACTTAGGGGTCTCTGAGCAGTTCTTC
-	TRBJ1-2	TRBV21-1	-	CASRPRDRGLSNYGYTF	TGTGCCAGCCGACCCCGGGACAGGGGGCTATCTAACTATGGCTACACCTTC
TRBD2	TRBJ2-3	TRBV11-2	-	CASSFGILAGGPGDTQYF	TGTGCCAGCAGCTTTGGGATTCTAGCGGGAGGGCCAGGAGATACGCAGTATTTT
-	TRBJ1-2	TRBV7-9	-	CASSLESNYYGYTF	TGTGCCAGCAGCTTAGAGTCGAACTACTATGGCTACACCTTC
TRBD1	TRBJ1-4	TRBV9	-	CASSETGVITEKLFF	TGTGCCAGCAGCGAGACAGGGGTTATTACTGAAAAACTGTTTTTT
TRBD1	TRBJ2-3	TRBV19	-	CASRPRDRFWEQYF	TGTGCCAGCCGCCCCCGGGACAGATTCTGGGAGCAGTATTTT
-	TRBJ1-2	TRBV7-2	-	CASSYMEFYGYTF	TGTGCCAGCAGCTATATGGAGTTTTATGGCTACACCTTC
TRBD1	TRBJ1-1	TRBV7-2	-	CASRLTGAAEAFF	TGTGCCAGCAGACTGACAGGGGCTGCTGAAGCTTTCTTT
-	TRBJ1-4	TRBV5-4	-	CASRTEDNEKLFF	TGTGCCAGTAGGACTGAAGATAATGAAAAACTGTTTTTT
TRBD2	TRBJ2-7	TRBV6-1	-	CASSTGGEVRQYF	TGTGCCAGCTCCACCGGGGGGGAGGTCAGGCAGTACTTC
-	TRBJ1-5	TRBV7-8	-	CASRRFPDSPQHF	TGTGCCAGCAGGCGCTTCCCCGACAGCCCCCAGCATTTT
-	TRBJ2-3	TRBV6-7	-	CASSLRPYSTDTQYF	TGTGCCAGCAGTCTGCGCCCGTACAGCACAGATACGCAGTATTTT
-	TRBJ2-7	TRBV6-5	-	CASSYSRASYEQYF	TGTGCCAGCAGTTACTCGAGGGCGAGCTACGAGCAGTACTTC
TRBD1	TRBJ2-7	TRBV6-5	-	CASSQMTGGSYEQYF	TGTGCCAGCAGCCAGATGACAGGGGGAAGCTACGAGCAGTACTTC
TRBD1	TRBJ2-7	TRBV5-1	-	CASSLGTGGSYEQYF	TGCGCCAGCAGCTTGGGGACAGGGGGATCCTACGAGCAGTACTTC
-	TRBJ2-3	TRBV14	-	CASSQMSSTDTQYF	TGTGCCAGCAGCCAAATGTCAAGCACAGATACGCAGTATTTT